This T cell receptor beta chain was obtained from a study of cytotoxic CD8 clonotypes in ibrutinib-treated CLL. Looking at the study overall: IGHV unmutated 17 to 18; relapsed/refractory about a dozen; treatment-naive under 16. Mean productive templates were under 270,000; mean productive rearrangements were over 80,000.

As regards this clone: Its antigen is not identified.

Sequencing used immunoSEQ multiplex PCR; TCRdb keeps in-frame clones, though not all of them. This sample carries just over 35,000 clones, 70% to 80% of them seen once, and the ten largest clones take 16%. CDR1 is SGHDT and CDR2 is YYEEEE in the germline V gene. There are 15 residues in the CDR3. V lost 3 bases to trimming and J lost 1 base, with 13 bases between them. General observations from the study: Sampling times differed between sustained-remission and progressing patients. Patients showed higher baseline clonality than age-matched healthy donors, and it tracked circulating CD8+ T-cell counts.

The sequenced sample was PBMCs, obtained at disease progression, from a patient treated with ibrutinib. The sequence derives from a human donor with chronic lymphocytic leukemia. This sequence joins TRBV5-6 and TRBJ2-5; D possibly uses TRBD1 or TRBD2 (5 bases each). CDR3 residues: CASSSSGRTQETQYF. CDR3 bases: TGTGCCAGCAGCTCGTCGGGACGGACCCAAGAGACCCAGTACTTC.